The clone carrying this TCR beta chain was found a few times. The sample carries other DNA sequences with the same CDR3. This sample was included in a study of memory CD4+ T cells and cytomegalovirus serostatus. Study overall: Healthy Belgian adult donors included about nine CMV-positive and 24 CMV-negative people.

Only in-frame clones appear in the TCRdb table, and some are missing; sequencing was by immunoSEQ multiplex PCR. The table lists tens of thousands of clones, around four fifths of them singletons. J lost 2 bases, V lost 5 bases, and 3 bases had no gene match. CDR1 is MNHEY, CDR2 SVGAGI, per germline. CDR3 length: 14 amino acids. The sort gate was single viable CD3+CD4+CD8-CD45RO+ cells for memory CD4+ T cells. Serum IgG to CMV pp150, pp28, p38 and p52 defined serostatus. The source material was memory CD4+ T cells from blood. The V gene is TRBV6-5, the J gene TRBJ1-2; the match to TRBD1 covers 9 bases. The sequence derives from an adult in good health and CMV-seronegative. CDR3 bases: TGTGCCAGCAGTCCGGGACAGGGAAACTATGGCTACACCTTC. This gives the protein CASSPGQGNYGYTF.